Below are 2 T cell receptor beta chains sequenced from a single sample in a study of sequential checkpoint blockade in melanoma. Specified treatment: randomized to nivolumab then ipilimumab (arm A) or the reverse (arm B). Using immunoSEQ multiplex PCR, the repertoire was profiled, and TCRdb retains in-frame clones only, with some absent. The sample carries around 18,000 clones, about three fifths recorded once. Sequences were derived from CD8+ T cells sorted from blood (inferred from file names), sampled from a patient given nivolumab and ipilimumab in sequence. These receptors all come from a human donor with melanoma.

The rearrangement joins TRBV13 to TRBJ1-1, with a tentative D call TRBD1 (6 bases). Germline CDR1 is PRHDT and CDR2 is FYEKMQ (reference sequence). The CDR3 totals 11 residues. V lost 6 bases, J lost 8 bases, and 10 bases lay in between. In DNA form, the CDR3 reads TGTGCCAGCAGTCTAACAGGGGAAGCTTTCTTT. This encodes CASSLTGEAFF.

The chain combines TRBV13 with TRBJ1-1, with a possible D match to TRBD1 (5 bases). The V gene lost 3 bases and the J gene lost 6 bases, with 11 bases spanning the gap. From germline, CDR1 is PRHDT and CDR2 FYEKMQ (reference sequence). The CDR3 sequence is 13 residues long. The DNA of the CDR3 is TGTGCCAGCAGCTTCTCGACAGACCCTGAAGCTTTCTTT. Its translation is CASSFSTDPEAFF.